These 9 T cell receptor beta chains were all obtained from the same sample, sequenced in a study of T-cell reconstitution after alpha-beta-depleted transplantation in children. Unique molecular identifiers were incorporated into the prepared TCRbeta library. TCRdb reprocessed the PCR reads with MiXCR, giving one entry per CDR3 protein. The sample yields 73,000 or so distinct CDR3 sequences, roughly 4.5% seen once. The sequences come from PBMCs, mostly from graft donor cells, collected 180 days after TCRalphabeta/CD19-depleted stem cell transplant. The receptors were gathered from a boy under two years old who had a stem cell transplant for acute myeloid leukemia, so the T cells may come from the graft donor.

In its sample, this clonotype was seen many times. V and J are TRBV6-1 and TRBJ1-2, with TRBD1 matching 7 bases. Germline CDR1 MNHNS, CDR2 SASEGT. CDR3 length: 14 residues. With 7 bases clipped from V and 6 bases from J, the junction kept 11 bases outside the gene matches. In nucleotides, the CDR3 is TGTGCCAGCATAGTAGGGGGCCGACGAGATGGCTACACCTTC. Its translation: CASIVGGRRDGYTF.

This clonotype appeared many times. The V gene is TRBV27, the J gene TRBJ2-1; D tentatively fits TRBD1 or TRBD2 (5 bases each). Germline CDR1 MNHEY, CDR2 SMNVEV (reference sequence). Deletions cut 2 bases from V and 7 bases from J, with 9 bases between. This CDR3 comprises 13 residues. In nucleotides, the CDR3 is TGTGCCAGCAGTTTAACGGGACGAAATGAGCAGTTCTTC. Its translation: CASSLTGRNEQFF.

Many counts were recorded for this clonotype. V gene TRBV30 combines with J gene TRBJ2-5, with 16 bases fitting TRBD2. The CDR3 extends over 17 amino acids. The V and J ends lost 3 bases and 4 bases, in that order; junction bases with no gene match: 8. CDR1 and CDR2 (germline): GTSNPN, SVGIG (reference sequence). The CDR3 nucleotides are TGTGCCTGGAGGGGGGGGACTAGCGGGGGGGCCGCAGAGACCCAGTACTTC. It codes for CAWRGGTSGGAAETQYF.

This clonotype has a count of ten or more. The chain has TRBV12-3 or TRBV12-4 and TRBJ1-2; possible D gene TRBD1, 6 bases. Trimming pared 7 bases from V and 4 bases from J, leaving 13 bases between. CDR3 length equals 13 residues. The CDR3 reads CASTGAGIYGYTF. The CDR3 nucleotides read TGTGCCAGCACGGGGGCAGGGATCTATGGCTACACCTTC.

This clonotype was seen at least ten times. The rearrangement links TRBV12-3 or TRBV12-4 to TRBJ2-1; D ambiguous. The V end lost 5 bases, the J end lost 10 bases, and 21 bases lay between the germline ends. This CDR3 region has 15 residues. CDR3 sequence (DNA): TGTGCCAGCAGTAGGAAGTCACCGGGTCCTTACGAGCAGTTCTTC. Protein sequence: CASSRKSPGPYEQFF.

This clonotype was found many times. The chain couples TRBV29-1 to TRBJ2-6; 8 bases fit TRBD2. V lost 6 bases and J lost 3; bases outside the gene matches: 7. Germline V gives CDR1 SQVTM, CDR2 ANQGSEA. This CDR3 is built from 15 residues. In nucleotides, the CDR3 is TGCAGCGTCGCCGGGACTAGAAATGGGGCCAACGTCCTGACTTTC. Residues: CSVAGTRNGANVLTF.

Ten or more counts support this clonotype. The chain links TRBV27 to TRBJ2-7; D gene ambiguous. Trimming pared 6 bases from V and 3 bases from J, leaving 15 bases between. The CDR3 extends over 14 amino acids. Per germline, CDR1 MNHEY and CDR2 SMNVEV (reference sequence). The CDR3 loop is CASSAAGLLYEQYF. The CDR3 DNA is TGTGCCAGCAGCGCTGCTGGCTTACTCTACGAGCAGTACTTC.

This clonotype has a count of ten or more. This rearrangement joins TRBV6-6 to TRBJ1-2, with D tentatively TRBD1 (5 bases). Germline CDR1 is MNHNY and CDR2 is SVGAGI (reference sequence). Trimming left V 8 bases short and J 2 bases short, with 12 bases between. The CDR3 is 13 residues long. CDR3 bases: TGTGCCAGCCTCCCGGGGGAGAACTATGGCTACACCTTC. Translated: CASLPGENYGYTF.

In this sample, this clonotype turned up many times. V is TRBV4-3 and J is TRBJ2-7; perhaps TRBD2 as D (6 bases). The V gene's germline CDR1 is LGHNA and CDR2 YSLEER. The CDR3 covers 14 residues. Trimming removed 5 bases from V and 1 base from J, with 12 bases in between. The CDR3 DNA sequence: TGCGCCAGCAGCGACTCGACTAGATCCTACGAGCAGTACTTC. It translates to CASSDSTRSYEQYF.